Presented here are 17 T cell receptor beta chains from one specimen sequenced in a study of cytomegalovirus exposure and HLA in healthy donors. The primer mix had 60 Vbeta and 13 Jbeta primers. Clones were read by immunoSEQ multiplex PCR, and TCRdb kept only the in-frame ones, dropping some. The sample lists about 140,000 clones; approximately 84% were seen once. The sequenced sample consisted of PBMCs. All receptors come from a man aged 25-40 years in good health and CMV-seropositive.

This sequence joins TRBV6-5 and TRBJ2-7; 9 bases fit TRBD1. CDR1 and CDR2 (germline): MNHEY, SVGAGI. The trim removed 6 bases at V and 4 bases at J, leaving 10 bases unmatched. This CDR3 spans 15 amino acids. The CDR3 nucleotides read TGTGCCAGCAGGACCCCGGACAGGGGATATTACGAGCAGTACTTC. Encoded protein: CASRTPDRGYYEQYF.

The CDR3 coding sequence is TGTGCCAGCAGCCCCAGCAGTAGGGGCTACACCGGGGAGCTGTTTTTT. The encoded protein is CASSPSSRGYTGELFF. The rearrangement links TRBV7-6 to TRBJ2-2; maybe TRBD1 (5 bases). Per germline, CDR1 SGHVS and CDR2 FNYEAQ. V was cut by 5 bases and J by 3 bases, with 16 bases left in between. CDR3 length: 16 residues.

This clone was counted only a few times. The CDR3 sequence is CASSLGTSGIPDTQYF. The CDR3 nucleotides read TGTGCCAGCAGTTTAGGGACTAGCGGGATTCCAGATACGCAGTATTTT. This chain connects TRBV28 to TRBJ2-3; 13 bases line up with TRBD2. The junction had 3 bases not matched to a gene; V was cut back by 2 bases and J by 4 bases. Germline V CDR1 and CDR2: MDHEN, SYDVKM. The CDR3 runs to 16 residues.

The V call is TRBV19, the J call TRBJ2-2, with 7 bases aligning to TRBD1. V was clipped by 7 bases and J by 2 bases; unmatched bases: 13. The germline V gene encodes CDR1 LNHDA and CDR2 SQIVND (reference sequence). There are 17 residues in the CDR3. The CDR3 loop reads CASTNGRGTSNTGELFF. The DNA for the CDR3 is TGTGCCAGTACCAATGGCAGGGGGACATCAAACACCGGGGAGCTGTTTTTT.

The CDR3 loop reads CASSLGRQGRGGLTDTQYF. CDR3 DNA: TGTGCCAGCAGCTTGGGCCGCCAGGGTCGCGGGGGACTCACAGATACGCAGTATTTT. The chain uses TRBV5-4 and TRBJ2-3; 7 nucleotides match TRBD2. Per germline, CDR1 SGHNT and CDR2 YYREEE (reference sequence). V was pared by 0 bases and J by 2 bases, with 15 bases of the junction left unmatched. The CDR3 covers 19 residues.

This sequence joins TRBV25-1 and TRBJ1-2; maybe TRBD1 (6 bases). V dropped 2 bases and J dropped 7 bases, with 14 bases sitting between them. From germline, CDR1 is MGHDK and CDR2 SYGVNS. The CDR3 consists of 14 residues. The CDR3 loop reads CASSEGLGAGGYTF. In DNA, the CDR3 is TGTGCCAGCAGTGAAGGCCTGGGGGCGGGTGGCTACACCTTC.

The chain links TRBV6-5 to TRBJ2-7; D might be TRBD2 (6 bases). V shed 4 bases and J shed 2 bases, with 15 bases lying between them. The CDR3 has 15 residues. Germline CDR1 reads MNHEY; CDR2 reads SVGAGI. The chain's CDR3 is CASSSLRGSAYEQYF. In DNA, the CDR3 is TGTGCCAGCAGTTCCCTTCGGGGGTCCGCCTACGAGCAGTACTTC.

The genes are TRBV2 and TRBJ1-1; D perhaps matches TRBD1 (6 bases). The V gene lost 4 bases and the J gene lost 6 bases, with 15 bases spanning the gap. The CDR3 sequence is 14 residues long. The germline gives CDR1 SNHLY, CDR2 FYNNEI. The CDR3: CASSVTGPGSEAFF. CDR3 DNA sequence: TGTGCCAGCAGTGTGACAGGCCCGGGGTCTGAAGCTTTCTTT.

Here the CDR3 DNA reads TGTGCCAGCAGTGAACTTAGGCGGGATGGCTACACCTTC. This codes for CASSELRRDGYTF. This chain joins TRBV6-1 and TRBJ1-2; D gene unclear. V lost 2 bases to trimming and J lost 6 bases, with 10 bases between them. The CDR3 is made up of 13 amino acids. Germline lookup yields CDR1 MNHNS and CDR2 SASEGT.

The J gene is TRBJ1-2, the V gene TRBV6-1, with unresolved D. Germline V gene sequence: CDR1 MNHNS, CDR2 SASEGT. V was pared by 4 bases and J by 2 bases, with 8 bases between. CDR3 length: 13 residues. The CDR3 is CASSVGANYGYTF. In DNA, the CDR3 is TGTGCCAGCAGTGTGGGCGCAAACTATGGCTACACCTTC.

The CDR3 loop reads CRRDCGLAVLDTQYF. The CDR3 DNA reads as TGTCGTCGGGACTGTGGGCTAGCGGTTCTGGATACGCAGTATTTT. The J gene is TRBJ2-3, the V gene TRBV7-9; TRBD2 aligns across 7 bases. CDR3 length: 15 amino acids. Germline CDR1 is SEHNR and CDR2 is FQNEAQ (reference sequence). The full variable domain, rest sourced from reference TRBV7-9 and TRBJ2-3, is DTGVSQNPRHKITKRGQNVTFRCDPISEHNRLYWYRQTLGQGPEFLTYFQNEAQLEKSRLLSDRFSAERPKGSFSTLEIQRTEQGDSAMYLCRRDCGLAVLDTQYFGPGTRLTVL.

A remark on this clone: At one boundary the junction diverges from the germline segment, which might be a read error. The CDR3: CASTIRTGGFSGSTIYF. The DNA of the CDR3 is TGTGCCAGCACTATTCGGACAGGGGGATTCTCTGGAAGCACCATATATTTT. The rearrangement links TRBV6-8 to TRBJ1-3; 10 bases are shared with TRBD1. Germline CDR1 is MNHGY and CDR2 is SAAAGT. CDR3 length equals 17 residues.

V usage is TRBV6-6 and J usage is TRBJ1-4; D call uncertain. The CDR3 is 16 amino acids. Germline-derived CDR1 and CDR2 are MNHNY and SVGAGI (reference sequence). The V end was cut by 5 bases, the J end by 11 bases, with 24 bases between. The CDR3 DNA reads TGTGCCAGCAGTACCGTTGCAGGCAAGGACTGGTTCAAACTGTTTTTT. This translates into CASSTVAGKDWFKLFF.

J is TRBJ2-7 and V is TRBV7-8; TRBD1 matches 8 bases. CDR1 is SGHVS and CDR2 is FQNEAQ in the germline V gene. V shed 1 base and J 0 bases; nucleotides not matched to a gene: 5. This CDR3 region has 16 residues. The CDR3 DNA sequence: TGTGCCAGCAGCTTAGTGGGACAGGACTACTCCTACGAGCAGTACTTC. Amino acid sequence: CASSLVGQDYSYEQYF.

The chain links TRBV6-6 to TRBJ1-1, with no clear D. V was clipped by 5 bases and J by 5 bases, with 15 bases between them. The CDR3 consists of 14 residues. The germline CDR1 and CDR2 sequences are MNHNY and SVGAGI (reference sequence). The chain's CDR3 is CASSHRTEKTEAFF. In nucleotides, the CDR3 is TGTGCCAGCAGTCACCGGACTGAGAAGACTGAAGCTTTCTTT.

This clone was seen more than once but under ten times. The CDR3 protein is CASRVGTYSGNTIYF. CDR3 in DNA: TGTGCCAGCAGAGTAGGGACTTACTCTGGAAACACCATATATTTT. The V gene is TRBV28, the J gene TRBJ1-3, with D possibly being TRBD1 (5 bases). V dropped 6 bases and J dropped 0 bases, with 12 bases sitting between them. This CDR3 spans 15 amino acids. Germline V CDR1 and CDR2: MDHEN, SYDVKM. Variable domain in full (rest from reference TRBV28 and TRBJ1-3): DVKVTQSSRYLVKRTGEKVFLECVQDMDHENMFWYRQDPGLGLRLIYFSYDVKMKEKGDIPEGYSVSREKKERFSLILESASTNQTSMYLCASRVGTYSGNTIYFGEGSWLTVV.

The rearrangement joins TRBV30 to TRBJ1-5, with 9 bases that match TRBD1. V dropped 0 bases and J dropped 4; count of bases not matched to a gene: 4. The CDR3 loop spans 15 amino acids. Germline assignment: CDR1 GTSNPN and CDR2 SVGIG (reference sequence). The DNA of the CDR3 is TGTGCCTGGAGTGTACGCGGACAGGGGAATCAGCCCCAGCATTTT. Its protein is CAWSVRGQGNQPQHF.